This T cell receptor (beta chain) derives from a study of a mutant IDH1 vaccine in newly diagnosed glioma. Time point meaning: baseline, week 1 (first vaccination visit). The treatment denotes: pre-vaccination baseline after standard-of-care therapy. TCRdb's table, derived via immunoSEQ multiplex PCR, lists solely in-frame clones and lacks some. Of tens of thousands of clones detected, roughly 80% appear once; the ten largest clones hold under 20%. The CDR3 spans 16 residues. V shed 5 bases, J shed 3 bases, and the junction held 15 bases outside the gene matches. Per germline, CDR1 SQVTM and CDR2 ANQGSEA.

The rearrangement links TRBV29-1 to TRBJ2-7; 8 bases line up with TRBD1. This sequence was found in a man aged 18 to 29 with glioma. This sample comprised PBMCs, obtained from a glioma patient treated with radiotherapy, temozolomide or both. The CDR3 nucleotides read TGCAGCGTTAACGGGCTCGGACAGGGAGGCAGCTACGAGCAGTACTTC. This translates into CSVNGLGQGGSYEQYF.